One and the same sample provided the 26 T cell receptor beta chains below, sequenced in a study of blood T cell repertoires in COVID-19 (dated by TCRdb to the early 2020s). Libraries came from the immunoSEQ multiplex PCR assay. Not all clones reach the TCRdb copy of this immuneACCESS table, which keeps in-frame sequences only. Checked studies attribute under half of the gap to unresolved V genes and leave the rest unexplained. Across this sample there are roughly 170,000 clones, with roughly four fifths seen only once. The ten biggest clones cover roughly 7.5% of the sample. Specimen: peripheral blood. Receptor source: a man in his forties or fifties who had recovered from COVID-19.

There are a few counts of this clone. The rearrangement links TRBV6-1 to TRBJ1-5; D is possibly TRBD1 (5 bases). Germline assignment: CDR1 MNHNS and CDR2 SASEGT. Trimming left V 3 bases short and J 7 bases short, with 10 bases between. The CDR3 is made up of 13 amino acids. This CDR3 is CASSEGRRQPQHF. CDR3 in DNA: TGTGCCAGCAGTGAGGGGCGTAGACAGCCCCAGCATTTT.

This clone was found a few times. This rearrangement joins TRBV2 to TRBJ2-1, with D perhaps matching TRBD2 (7 bases). Deletions cut 8 bases from V and 0 bases from J, with 11 bases between. CDR3 length: 14 amino acids. Germline lookup yields CDR1 SNHLY and CDR2 FYNNEI. CDR3 protein: CASARGGSYNEQFF. DNA of the CDR3: TGTGCCAGCGCTAGGGGGGGCTCCTACAATGAGCAGTTCTTC.

The chain carries TRBV7-9 and TRBJ1-1, with D possibly matching TRBD1 (6 bases). V lost 4 bases, J lost 1 base, and 16 bases lay in between. This CDR3 is 16 amino acids long. The germline CDR1 and CDR2 sequences are SEHNR and FQNEAQ (reference sequence). The CDR3 region has the DNA TGTGCCAGCAGCTCTTCAGGGGCAGCGAAGAACACTGAAGCTTTCTTT. Encoded protein: CASSSSGAAKNTEAFF. Drawing the rest from reference TRBV7-9 and TRBJ1-1, the complete variable domain is DTGVSQNPRHKITKRGQNVTFRCDPISEHNRLYWYRQTLGQGPEFLTYFQNEAQLEKSRLLSDRFSAERPKGSFSTLEIQRTEQGDSAMYLCASSSSGAAKNTEAFFGQGTRLTVV.

The chain links TRBV2 to TRBJ1-5, with D uncertain. The CDR3 loop spans 14 amino acids. Trimming cost V 7 bases and J 4 bases, with 14 bases left between them. Germline V gene data show CDR1 as SNHLY and CDR2 as FYNNEI. CDR3 nucleotide sequence: TGTGCCAGCAACAAGGAGGAGGGTAATCAGCCCCAGCATTTT. Its protein product is CASNKEEGNQPQHF.

This clone came up a few times. The DNA of the CDR3 is TGTGCCAGCAGTTCCACAGGCTCTGGGGCCAACGTCCTGACTTTC. It specifies CASSSTGSGANVLTF. The chain carries TRBV6-5 and TRBJ2-6; possible D gene TRBD1, 5 bases. The V gene lost 4 bases and the J gene lost 0 bases, with 7 bases spanning the gap. The germline V gene encodes CDR1 MNHEY and CDR2 SVGAGI. This CDR3 spans 15 amino acids.

The CDR3 sequence: CASSEGSRANEQFF. The CDR3 DNA is TGTGCCAGCAGTGAGGGTAGCCGAGCCAATGAGCAGTTCTTC. The rearrangement uses TRBV2 and TRBJ2-1; D unresolved. The length of the CDR3 is 14 residues. Trimming cost V 3 bases and J 6 bases, with 12 bases left between them. The germline CDR1 and CDR2 sequences are SNHLY and FYNNEI.

The V and J genes are TRBV3-1 (or the pseudogene TRBV3-2) and TRBJ2-2; D uncertain. The V gene's germline CDR1 is LGHDT and CDR2 YNNKEL (reference sequence). This CDR3 has 15 amino acids. Trimming removed 2 bases from V and 4 bases from J, with 11 bases in between. The CDR3 here is CASSQPPTVTGELFF. The CDR3 DNA is TGTGCCAGCAGCCAACCTCCTACGGTCACCGGGGAGCTGTTTTTT.

The chain employs TRBV9 and TRBJ2-1; 10 bases match TRBD2. The CDR3 is 16 amino acids. CDR1 SGDLS and CDR2 YYNGEE come from the germline V gene. The V segment lost 3 bases and the J segment 7 bases; nucleotides outside the gene matches: 10. CDR3 nucleotide sequence: TGTGCCAGCAGCGGACCCTTTCTAGCGGGAGTTAATGAGCAGTTCTTC. Encoded protein: CASSGPFLAGVNEQFF.

The chain couples TRBV7-2 to TRBJ2-1, with D possibly matching TRBD2 (6 bases). V was trimmed by 1 base and J by 6 bases, leaving 10 bases between them. In germline, CDR1 is SGHTA, CDR2 FQGNSA. This CDR3 is 14 amino acids long. CDR3 sequence: CASSLGWGVNEQFF. Here the CDR3 DNA reads TGTGCCAGCAGCTTAGGGTGGGGGGTCAATGAGCAGTTCTTC.

This clone was picked up a small number of times. This chain links TRBV11-2 with TRBJ2-1, with 8 bases lining up with TRBD2. V lost 1 base and J lost 6; bases outside the gene matches: 2. From germline, CDR1 is SGHAT and CDR2 FQNNGV. The CDR3 contains 14 residues. For the CDR3, the DNA is TGTGCCAGCAGCTTAGGTGGACTAGCCAATGAGCAGTTCTTC. Its translation: CASSLGGLANEQFF.

The genes are TRBV19 and TRBJ1-6, with a weak D call TRBD1 (5 bases). Trimming removed 9 bases from V and 5 bases from J, with 17 bases in between. There are 15 residues in the CDR3. The germline V gene encodes CDR1 LNHDA and CDR2 SQIVND (reference sequence). Written as DNA, the CDR3 is TGTGCCAGCAGACCGATTCAGGGAAATAATTCACCCCTCCACTTT. Translated, it gives CASRPIQGNNSPLHF. The full variable domain, completed using reference TRBV19 and TRBJ1-6, is DGGITQSPKYLFRKEGQNVTLSCEQNLNHDAMYWYRQDPGQGLRLIYYSQIVNDFQKGDIAEGYSVSREKKESFPLTVTSAQKNPTAFYLCASRPIQGNNSPLHFGNGTRLTVT.

V gene TRBV15 combines with J gene TRBJ1-1; no firm D call. Germline CDR1 LNHNV, CDR2 YYDKDF (reference sequence). The V and J ends lost 7 bases and 6 bases respectively, with 15 bases between them. The CDR3 runs to 13 residues. The CDR3 nucleotides are TGTGCCACCAAACCGGCGGGATGGGCTGAAGCTTTCTTT. The encoded protein is CATKPAGWAEAFF.

The rearrangement joins TRBV6-1 to TRBJ2-7; D unresolved. The germline CDR1 and CDR2 sequences are MNHNS and SASEGT. V was shortened by 3 bases and J by 0 bases, with 9 bases between the two germline ends. The CDR3 length is 14 residues. The CDR3 DNA sequence: TGTGCCAGCAGTGAGTATAGGAGCTCCTACGAGCAGTACTTC. As protein: CASSEYRSSYEQYF.

The J gene is TRBJ2-5, the V gene TRBV29-1; 7 bases map to TRBD1. Germline V gene sequence: CDR1 SQVTM, CDR2 ANQGSEA. The J segment lost 3 bases and the V segment lost 5 bases, leaving 9 bases of the junction unmatched. The CDR3 is 14 amino acids. CDR3 region: CSVKNRGWEETQYF. Written as DNA, the CDR3 is TGCAGCGTTAAAAACAGGGGTTGGGAAGAGACCCAGTACTTC.

The J gene is TRBJ1-2, the V gene TRBV7-9; 8 positions agree with TRBD1. V lost 4 bases, J lost 5 bases, and 9 bases stayed unmatched. Germline lookup yields CDR1 SEHNR and CDR2 FQNEAQ (reference sequence). This CDR3 is built from 15 residues. The CDR3 is CASSSTGTGLYGYTF. The DNA of the CDR3 is TGTGCCAGCAGCTCCACCGGGACAGGACTATATGGCTACACCTTC.

This clone was seen a single time. This chain links TRBV11-1 with TRBJ2-3, with TRBD2 matching 10 bases. From germline, CDR1 is SGHAT and CDR2 FQDESV (reference sequence). CDR3 size: 14 residues. V lost 5 bases to trimming and J lost 6 bases; unmatched junction nucleotides: 5. CDR3 in amino acids: CASSIGLAADTQYF. The CDR3 bases are TGTGCCAGCAGCATCGGACTAGCGGCGGATACGCAGTATTTT.

This chain uses TRBV10-3 with TRBJ2-2; 7 nucleotides align to TRBD1. V was clipped by 10 bases and J by 4 bases; unmatched bases: 9. This CDR3 is 14 amino acids long. Germline CDR1 ENHRY, CDR2 SYGVKD. This CDR3 reads CANSRQGSTGELFF. In nucleotides, the CDR3 is TGTGCCAACAGCCGACAGGGTTCCACCGGGGAGCTGTTTTTT.

This rearrangement joins TRBV4-2 to TRBJ1-2; D remains ambiguous. With 0 bases removed from V and 3 bases from J, the gap between germline ends came to 11 bases. CDR3 length equals 15 residues. Germline CDR1 is LGHNA and CDR2 is YNFKEQ. CDR3 protein: CASSQDVAGDYGYTF. DNA for the CDR3: TGTGCCAGCAGCCAAGATGTCGCAGGCGACTATGGCTACACCTTC.

The rearrangement joins TRBV7-2 to TRBJ2-7, with TRBD2 matching 10 bases. This CDR3 is 16 amino acids long. V lost 1 base to trimming and J lost 4 bases; unmatched junction nucleotides: 7. Germline V gene lookup returns CDR1 SGHTA and CDR2 FQGNSA. CDR3 sequence: CASSLDGTSVSYEQYF. Written as DNA, the CDR3 is TGTGCCAGCAGCTTAGACGGGACTAGCGTTTCGTACGAGCAGTACTTC.

CDR3 region: CAWSRQGAGWQYF. The DNA for the CDR3 is TGTGCCTGGAGTCGACAGGGGGCTGGTTGGCAGTACTTC. The chain employs TRBV30 and TRBJ2-7; 10 nucleotides agree with TRBD1. Germline CDR1 is GTSNPN and CDR2 is SVGIG (reference sequence). The CDR3 contains 13 residues. After removal of 2 bases from V and 9 bases from J, the junction contained 7 bases not matched to a gene.

This clone was detected only once. This rearrangement joins TRBV5-1 to TRBJ1-4; no reliable D call. The CDR3 covers 15 residues. The germline V gene has CDR1 SGHRS and CDR2 YFSETQ. Trimming shortened V by 0 bases and J by 3 bases, and 9 bases separated the two germline ends. The CDR3: CASSLVGQANEKLFF. CDR3 coding DNA: TGCGCCAGCAGCTTGGTTGGGCAGGCTAATGAAAAACTGTTTTTT.

The CDR3 spells CASSYPGTGYYNEQFF. The CDR3 bases are TGTGCCAGCAGTTACCCCGGGACAGGGTACTACAATGAGCAGTTCTTC. The rearrangement joins TRBV6-2 or TRBV6-3 to TRBJ2-1; TRBD1 aligns across 9 bases. V lost 2 bases and J lost 3; bases outside the gene matches: 5. The CDR3 contains 16 residues. Germline V lookup: CDR1 MNHEY, CDR2 SVGEGT.

The V call is TRBV4-1, the J call TRBJ2-3; D unresolved. The germline V gene encodes CDR1 MGHRA and CDR2 YSYEKL. V lost 0 bases and J 5 bases, leaving 9 bases between the germline ends. The CDR3 totals 14 residues. The CDR3 reads CASSQDRPGDTQYF. CDR3 nucleotides: TGCGCCAGCAGCCAAGATCGTCCGGGAGATACGCAGTATTTT.

V and J are TRBV19 and TRBJ2-7, with a tentative D call TRBD2 (6 bases). Germline V gene sequence: CDR1 LNHDA, CDR2 SQIVND (reference sequence). CDR3 size: 14 residues. V shed 3 bases and J shed 2 bases, with 11 bases lying between them. CDR3 amino acids: CASSIGRGTYEQYF. CDR3 nucleotide sequence: TGTGCCAGTAGTATTGGGCGGGGTACCTACGAGCAGTACTTC.

This clone was observed a handful of times. The CDR3 coding sequence is TGTGCCAGCAGCTTGGAGGTCGGGACCTACGAGCAGTACTTC. Translated: CASSLEVGTYEQYF. The chain has TRBV5-8 and TRBJ2-7; D is perhaps TRBD2 (5 bases). In germline, CDR1 is SGHTS, CDR2 YDEGEE. The V end was cut by 0 bases, the J end by 2 bases, with 9 bases between. This CDR3 has 14 amino acids.

The chain combines TRBV7-9 with TRBJ1-1, with TRBD1 as a possible D gene (5 bases). This CDR3 contains 14 residues. Germline CDR1 is SEHNR and CDR2 is FQNEAQ (reference sequence). V was shortened by 2 bases and J by 3 bases, with 10 bases between the two germline ends. In DNA, the CDR3 is TGTGCCAGCAGCTTAAGTTTACAGGACACTGAAGCTTTCTTT. It encodes CASSLSLQDTEAFF.